In this sample, the clone carrying this T cell receptor (beta chain) turned up a few times. The data are from a study of T-cell reconstitution after alpha-beta-depleted transplantation in children. A library of TCRbeta sequences, prepared with unique molecular identifiers, was generated. In TCRdb, the PCR reads were re-called with MiXCR into one record per CDR3 protein. The table lists just under 550,000 distinct CDR3 sequences, about 16% of them singletons. CDR1 and CDR2 (germline): SGDLS, YYNGEE. The CDR3 runs to 17 residues. Trimming cost V 4 bases and J 2 bases; bases outside gene matches: 3. Sequenced material: PBMCs from the stem cell graft donor, taken from the stem cell graft. The chain couples TRBV9 to TRBJ2-2; 15 bases map to TRBD2. The sequence was collected from a human donor who donated a stem cell graft to a child with acute lymphoblastic leukemia. CDR3 residues: CASSPGLAGGNTGELFF. CDR3 DNA sequence: TGTGCCAGCAGCCCGGGACTAGCGGGAGGTAACACCGGGGAGCTGTTTTTT. The full variable domain, rest sourced from reference TRBV9 and TRBJ2-2, is DSGVTQTPKHLITATGQRVTLRCSPRSGDLSVYWYQQSLDQGLQFLIQYYNGEERAKGNILERFSAQQFPDLHSELNLSSLELGDSALYFCASSPGLAGGNTGELFFGEGSRLTVL.